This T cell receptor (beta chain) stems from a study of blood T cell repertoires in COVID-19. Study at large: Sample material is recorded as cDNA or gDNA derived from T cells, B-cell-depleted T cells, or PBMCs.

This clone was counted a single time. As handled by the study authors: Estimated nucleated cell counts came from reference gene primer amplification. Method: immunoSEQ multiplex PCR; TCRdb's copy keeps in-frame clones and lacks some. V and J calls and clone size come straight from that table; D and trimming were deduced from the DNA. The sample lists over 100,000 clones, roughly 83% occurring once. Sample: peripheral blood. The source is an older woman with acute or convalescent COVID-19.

The DNA for the CDR3 is TGTGCCAGCAGTTACTCGCAAGAGCGGAATACGCAGTATTTT. Amino acid sequence: CASSYSQERNTQYF. This chain connects TRBV6-5 to TRBJ2-3, with D perhaps TRBD2 (5 bases). V lost 0 bases and J 7 bases, leaving 11 bases between the germline ends. This CDR3 is built from 14 residues. Germline V gives CDR1 MNHEY, CDR2 SVGAGI.